The 11 T cell receptor beta chains given below trace back to one sample, sequenced in a study of blood T cell repertoires in COVID-19. TCRdb's copy holds only in-frame clones and misses some; the assay was immunoSEQ multiplex PCR. The sample yields approximately 340,000 clones, 83% seen once. Material: peripheral blood. The receptors were sampled from a man aged 25 to 40 with active or convalescent COVID-19.

This chain links TRBV11-3 with TRBJ1-2; D gene uncertain. Between the trimmed V and J ends, which lost 0 bases and 5 bases, there was a span of 10 bases. This CDR3 is built from 14 residues. Germline loops: CDR1 SGHNT, CDR2 YENEEA. CDR3 coding DNA: TGTGCCAGCAGCTTAGACGGGGATAGATATGGCTACACCTTC. Translated, it gives CASSLDGDRYGYTF.

This clone was detected once. The chain has TRBV25-1 and TRBJ1-3; D may be TRBD1 (6 bases). Looked up from germline, CDR1 is MGHDK and CDR2 is SYGVNS. Trimming cost V 5 bases and J 2 bases, with 10 bases left between them. The CDR3 is made up of 14 amino acids. The CDR3 region is CASSHGTTGNTIYF. The DNA of the CDR3 is TGTGCCAGCAGTCACGGGACAACTGGAAACACCATATATTTT. Full variable domain (outside the CDR3, taken from reference TRBV25-1 and TRBJ1-3): EADIYQTPRYLVIGTGKKITLECSQTMGHDKMYWYQQDPGMELHLIHYSYGVNSTEKGDLSSESTVSRIRTEHFPLTLESARPSHTSQYLCASSHGTTGNTIYFGEGSWLTVV.

This clone has only one observation. The CDR3 spells CASSQAGVDYGYTF. The DNA for the CDR3 is TGTGCCAGCAGCCAAGCCGGGGTGGACTATGGCTACACCTTC. The chain couples TRBV3-1 (or the pseudogene TRBV3-2) to TRBJ1-2, with D unclear. Per the germline V gene, CDR1 is LGHDT and CDR2 is YNNKEL (reference sequence). The CDR3 extends over 14 amino acids. V was trimmed by 1 base and J by 3 bases, leaving 9 bases between them.

The genes are TRBV4-3 and TRBJ2-1; 9 bases map to TRBD2. The V gene end was trimmed by 4 bases and the J gene end by 9 bases; junction bases not matched to a gene: 13. Germline-derived CDR1 and CDR2 are LGHNA and YSLEER. CDR3 length: 16 residues. The CDR3 protein is CASSRPPGTSSGEQFF. As DNA, the CDR3 is TGCGCCAGCAGCCGCCCCCCCGGGACTAGCAGCGGTGAGCAGTTCTTC.

The rearrangement links TRBV7-2 to TRBJ2-3; TRBD1 is a possible D gene (5 bases). Germline assignment: CDR1 SGHTA and CDR2 FQGNSA. Deletions cut 1 base from V and 5 bases from J, with 7 bases between. This CDR3 spans 13 amino acids. The DNA of the CDR3 is TGTGCCAGCAGCTTAGAGGGGAAAGATACGCAGTATTTT. It specifies CASSLEGKDTQYF.

The chain carries TRBV4-1 and TRBJ1-1; D gene unclear. Germline loops: CDR1 MGHRA, CDR2 YSYEKL. Trimming stripped 1 base from V and 1 base from J, with 7 bases between. This CDR3 has 14 amino acids. DNA for the CDR3: TGCGCCAGCAGCCAAGGGGGAGGGAACACTGAAGCTTTCTTT. It is translated as CASSQGGGNTEAFF.

J is TRBJ2-3 and V is TRBV5-1, with TRBD2 matching 16 bases. The J segment lost 1 base and the V segment lost 1 base, leaving 9 bases of the junction unmatched. Looked up from germline, CDR1 is SGHRS and CDR2 is YFSETQ. The CDR3 spans 20 residues. CDR3 bases: TGCGCCAGCAGCTTGCCGGCGCCGGGACTAGCGGGAGGGCGCACAGATACGCAGTATTTT. This encodes CASSLPAPGLAGGRTDTQYF.

This chain connects TRBV18 to TRBJ1-2, with 12 bases matching TRBD1. The CDR3 is made up of 15 amino acids. CDR1 is KGHSH and CDR2 is LQKENI in the germline V gene. The V gene end was trimmed by 0 bases and the J gene end by 6 bases; junction bases not matched to a gene: 2. CDR3 amino acids: CASSPPGQGADGYTF. The DNA for the CDR3 is TGTGCCAGCTCACCACCGGGACAGGGGGCGGATGGCTACACCTTC.

The gene calls are TRBV18 and TRBJ2-1, with a weak D call TRBD2 (6 bases). This CDR3 comprises 15 residues. Per germline, CDR1 KGHSH and CDR2 LQKENI. Between the trimmed V and J ends, which lost 3 bases and 4 bases, there was a span of 13 bases. In DNA, the CDR3 is TGTGCCAGCTCACCGCGGGAATTACTGTACAATGAGCAGTTCTTC. Protein sequence: CASSPRELLYNEQFF. Full variable domain (outside the CDR3, taken from reference TRBV18 and TRBJ2-1): NAGVMQNPRHLVRRRGQEARLRCSPMKGHSHVYWYRQLPEEGLKFMVYLQKENIIDESGMPKERFSAEFPKEGPSILRIQQVVRGDSAAYFCASSPRELLYNEQFFGPGTRLTVL.

The rearrangement links TRBV25-1 to TRBJ1-1, with a tentative D call TRBD1 (5 bases). Trimming stripped 8 bases from V and 7 bases from J, with 14 bases between. CDR1 is MGHDK, CDR2 SYGVNS, per germline. The CDR3 covers 12 residues. CDR3 sequence: CASQQGAGEAFF. The CDR3 DNA follows: TGTGCCAGCCAACAAGGGGCAGGTGAAGCTTTCTTT.

The chain uses TRBV6-5 and TRBJ1-1; D gene ambiguous. This CDR3 comprises 13 residues. The V end lost 0 bases, the J end lost 7 bases, and 9 bases lay between the germline ends. Germline V CDR1 and CDR2: MNHEY, SVGAGI. The CDR3 protein is CASSYSDGVEAFF. Written as DNA, the CDR3 is TGTGCCAGCAGTTACTCAGACGGGGTTGAAGCTTTCTTT.